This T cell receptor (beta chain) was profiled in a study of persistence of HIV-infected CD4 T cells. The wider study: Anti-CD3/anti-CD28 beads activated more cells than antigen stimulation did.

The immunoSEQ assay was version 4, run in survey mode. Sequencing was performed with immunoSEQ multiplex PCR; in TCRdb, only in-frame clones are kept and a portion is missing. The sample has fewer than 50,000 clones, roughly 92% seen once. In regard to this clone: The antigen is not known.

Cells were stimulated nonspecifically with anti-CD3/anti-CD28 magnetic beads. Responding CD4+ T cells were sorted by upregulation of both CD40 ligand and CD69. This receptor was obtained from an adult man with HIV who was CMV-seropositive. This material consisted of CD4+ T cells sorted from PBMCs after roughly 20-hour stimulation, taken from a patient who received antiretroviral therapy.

CDR3 loop: CASSPSGTGDEQYF. The CDR3 DNA reads as TGTGCCAGCAGCCCATCCGGGACAGGGGACGAGCAGTACTTC. The genes are TRBV7-8 and TRBJ2-7; 10 bases are shared with TRBD1. Germline assignment: CDR1 SGHVS and CDR2 FQNEAQ. With 5 bases clipped from V and 5 bases from J, the junction kept 6 bases outside the gene matches. There are 14 residues in the CDR3.